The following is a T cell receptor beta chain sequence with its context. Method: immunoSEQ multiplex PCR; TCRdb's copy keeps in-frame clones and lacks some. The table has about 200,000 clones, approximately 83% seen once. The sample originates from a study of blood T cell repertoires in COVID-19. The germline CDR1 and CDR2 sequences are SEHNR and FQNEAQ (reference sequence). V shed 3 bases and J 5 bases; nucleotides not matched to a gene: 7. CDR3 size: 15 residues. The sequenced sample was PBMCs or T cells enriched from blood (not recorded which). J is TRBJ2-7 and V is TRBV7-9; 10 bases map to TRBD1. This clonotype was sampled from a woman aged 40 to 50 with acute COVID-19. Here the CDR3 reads CASSLAGTGVNEQYF. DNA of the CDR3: TGTGCCAGCAGCTTGGCCGGGACAGGGGTCAACGAGCAGTACTTC.